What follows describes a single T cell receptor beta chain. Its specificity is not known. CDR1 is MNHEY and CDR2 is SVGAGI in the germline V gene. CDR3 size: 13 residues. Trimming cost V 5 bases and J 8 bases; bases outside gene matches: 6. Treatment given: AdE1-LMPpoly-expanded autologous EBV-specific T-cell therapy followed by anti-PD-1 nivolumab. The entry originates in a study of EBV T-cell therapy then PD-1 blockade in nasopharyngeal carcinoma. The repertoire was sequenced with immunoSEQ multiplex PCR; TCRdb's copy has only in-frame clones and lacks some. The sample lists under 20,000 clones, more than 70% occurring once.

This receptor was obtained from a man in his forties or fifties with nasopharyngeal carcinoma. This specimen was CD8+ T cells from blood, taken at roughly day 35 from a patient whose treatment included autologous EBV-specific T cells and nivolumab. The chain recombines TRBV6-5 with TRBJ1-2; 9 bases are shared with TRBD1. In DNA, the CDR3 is TGTGCCAGCAGTACAGGGGGCTTGAGGGGCTACACCTTC. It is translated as CASSTGGLRGYTF.